These T cell receptor beta chains were read from a single sample in a study of T cell repertoires in cytomegalovirus infection. TCRdb reanalysed the reads using MiXCR and keeps one entry per CDR3 protein. Here the sample spans hundreds of thousands of distinct CDR3 sequences, 15% to 20% being singletons. Sequencing was performed on PBMCs. These receptors originate from a human donor in good health (CMV status not recorded). Some clones in this sample may be carry-over from other donors' samples. The conserved cysteine and the conserved F or W are not part of the CDR3 here. For some rows the clone size is stated as once, few or many, or as a class when expanded; others skip it.

CDR3	size	V	J
ASSQNGDRWSYNEQF	-	TRBV4-3	TRBJ2-1
ASSLFGGTRNEQF	-	TRBV7-9	TRBJ2-1
ASSLYRTAGEKLF	many	TRBV7-2	TRBJ1-4
AWSQFQANYGYT	-	TRBV30	TRBJ1-2
ASSSHNTGELL	once	TRBV7-9	TRBJ2-2
ASSPNVGVGFEQY	-	TRBV5-1	TRBJ2-7
ASSATANTGELF	many	TRBV7-2	TRBJ2-2
ASSSQVMNTEAF	-	TRBV19	TRBJ1-1
ATSRDTTEETYNEQF	few	TRBV15	TRBJ2-1
ASSPPSGNTQY	-	TRBV6-5	TRBJ2-3
ASSPYRDTGGDEQF	few	TRBV3-1	TRBJ2-1
AWSVGLAGGVNEQF	-	TRBV30	TRBJ2-1
ASSQRQGPNSPLH	many	TRBV5-4	TRBJ1-6
ASSMGVETQY	many	TRBV11-2	TRBJ2-5
ASSYSGRAKDTQY	-	TRBV6-5	TRBJ2-3
ASRASGRNEQF	-	TRBV25-1	TRBJ2-1
ATSDSGTGPGLQF	few	TRBV24-1	TRBJ2-1
SADGQDRGETQY	-	TRBV20-1	TRBJ2-5
ASSYRDRGQYEQY	-	TRBV6-6	TRBJ2-7
SARGQGGDSYEQY	-	TRBV20-1	TRBJ2-7
SARAGSLNSPLH	-	TRBV20-1	TRBJ1-6
ASRLGGQGSTGELF	many	TRBV7-2	TRBJ2-2
ASRRTPTNEKLF	-	TRBV2	TRBJ1-4
ASSFDRYEQY	-	TRBV28	TRBJ2-7
ATSPTTGVYEQY	few	TRBV15	TRBJ2-7
ATSRSVASGRPGELF	few	TRBV15	TRBJ2-2
SAGDRVGSTDTQY	-	TRBV20-1	TRBJ2-3
ASTDSGGGQPQH	-	TRBV27	TRBJ1-5
ASSLGGARETQY	many	TRBV7-2	TRBJ2-5
ASSHTIPGLAGKSSYNEQF	few	TRBV28	TRBJ2-1
ASSLGASTDTQY	many	TRBV7-2	TRBJ2-3
ASSLVGLDFSGANVLT	many	TRBV7-8	TRBJ2-6
ASSQEPRWAGELF	few	TRBV4-3	TRBJ2-2
ATSRKIQGGPPYEQY	-	TRBV15	TRBJ2-7
ASSFKGGEASQY	many	TRBV7-2	TRBJ2-5
ASSSTGVGGNEQF	many	TRBV11-3	TRBJ2-1
ASSRTSGNRDAYNEQF	many	TRBV7-2	TRBJ2-1
ASSFWGDGTAGNEQF	-	TRBV12-3/TRBV12-4	TRBJ2-1
ASSPQTLKALYEQY	many	TRBV7-8	TRBJ2-7
ASCNGSHQPQH	many	TRBV12-3/TRBV12-4	TRBJ1-5
ASSFDPAAGNTIY	many	TRBV12-3/TRBV12-4	TRBJ1-3
ASSPRAVRTQY	-	TRBV7-8	TRBJ2-5
ASSSTGQASYEQY	many	TRBV7-2	TRBJ2-7
ASSYTRGDTQY	few	TRBV6-2/TRBV6-3	TRBJ2-3
ASSLGGRLSTDTQY	-	TRBV7-6	TRBJ2-3
ASSPSGGTSGTGTDTQY	-	TRBV11-2	TRBJ2-3
ASSQVKPGQGAVAF	-	TRBV4-2	TRBJ1-1
ASRNRGDGYT	few	TRBV2	TRBJ1-2
ASRPDLLGYEQY	-	TRBV27	TRBJ2-7
ASSPGSKNIQY	-	TRBV18	TRBJ2-4
ASQSRGGGQSGQPQH	-	TRBV6-1	TRBJ1-5
ASSSQPGLVRHEQF	many	TRBV7-6	TRBJ2-1
ASSFQVDTEAF	few	TRBV7-9	TRBJ1-1
SVETVLREQY	few	TRBV29-1	TRBJ2-7
SARGGGSYTDTQY	-	TRBV20-1	TRBJ2-3
ASSYGPSGLTDTQY	-	TRBV6-2/TRBV6-3	TRBJ2-3
ASSPWATQETQY	few	TRBV5-1	TRBJ2-5
ASMGGLDTEAF	few	TRBV6-5	TRBJ1-1
ASSIVIAGSYEQY	few	TRBV19	TRBJ2-7